This T cell receptor (beta chain) comes out of a study of blood T cell repertoires in COVID-19 (dated by TCRdb to 2018 to 2021). Background for the entire study: The collaborator samples originated in the United States, Italy and Spain and spanned the acute and convalescent phases of COVID-19. The prospective study material was composed of cDNA or gDNA derived from T cells, B-cell-depleted T cells, or PBMCs. The dataset comprised deeply sampled blood TCRbeta repertoires from subjects exposed to, actively infected with, or recovered from COVID-19. The repertoires were released in a freely available public database intended as a resource for research on the immune response to SARS-CoV-2. The samples were drawn from the first 160 participants of the ongoing ImmuneRACE study and from some 1,300 subjects provided by 6 global collaborators. Sample metadata almost always included a de-identified subject ID, COVID-19 status, age in years and sex. Where available, HLA class I and class II types were taken from metadata supplied by the sample provider and were not determined by assay-based typing.

On this clone itself: What this receptor recognizes is not known. The germline gene is not matched at one end of the junction; a read error may be the cause.

Beyond this particular receptor, the publication reports: The quantity of clinical and demographic metadata differed by source and by participant and was supplied without curation.

Each collaborating institution followed its own protocols to collect whole blood in K2EDTA tubes. Collaborator samples were shipped for TCRbeta analysis as frozen whole blood, isolated PBMCs, or DNA extracted from either sample type. In the germline V gene, CDR1 corresponds to SGHRS and CDR2 to YFSETQ. There are 15 amino acids in the CDR3, from cysteine to phenylalanine inclusive. Of all the DNA, just the CDR3 is kept, 45 bases in frame from base 1. TCRbeta CDR3 regions were amplified from genomic DNA by means of the immunoSEQ Assay, a bias-controlled multiplex PCR. The authors' pipeline ran thus. Nucleated cell counts per sample were estimated from amplification of reference gene primers within the assay. To quantify the absolute abundance of each unique TCRbeta CDR3 rearrangement, sequence reads were collapsed and filtered. For each sample, productive Simpson clonality was calculated as the square root of Simpson's diversity index over productive rearrangements. Held by TCRdb, this immuneACCESS table contains in-frame sequences only and omits some clones. Under half of the omission traces to an unresolved V gene where checked; the cause of the rest is unknown. Clone size and the V and J calls come from that table; the DNA yielded D and trimming. The sample table shows 200,000 to 250,000 clones, and around four fifths are seen once. The ten largest clones represent around 2.6% of the sample.

The sequenced sample was peripheral blood. The chain employs TRBV5-1 and TRBJ2-1, with TRBD2 tentatively as D gene (5 bases match). The receptor was derived from a woman between 70 and 85 years old with active or convalescent COVID-19. The CDR3 in this case is CASRLGASSYNEQFF. The DNA sequence reads TGCGCCAGCAGATTGGGAGCGAGCTCCTACAATGAGCAGTTCTTC.